This T cell receptor beta chain originates from a study of shared T cell receptors in the human thymus. Only in-frame clones appear in the TCRdb table, and some are missing; sequencing was by immunoSEQ multiplex PCR. In the table there are about 660,000 clones, over 75% of which are singletons. This sample also appeared in a second study, on human thymus T cells. That report notes: Thymus was obtained from resections taken during corrective heart surgery. Across thymic and blood repertoires, the usage of V and J genes appeared to be biased. Related research reported highly overlapping thymic repertoires among unrelated individuals.

The TCR sequence derives from a boy under three years old with a congenital heart defect. Input material: thymocytes.

The CDR3, as DNA: TGTGCCAGGTACAGGGGGCAGGACTATGGCTACACCTTC. It translates to CARYRGQDYGYTF. The V call is TRBV21-1, the J call TRBJ1-2; TRBD1, as called in the table, went unchecked against the DNA. TRBV21-1 is annotated as a pseudogene. CDR3 length: 13 amino acids.